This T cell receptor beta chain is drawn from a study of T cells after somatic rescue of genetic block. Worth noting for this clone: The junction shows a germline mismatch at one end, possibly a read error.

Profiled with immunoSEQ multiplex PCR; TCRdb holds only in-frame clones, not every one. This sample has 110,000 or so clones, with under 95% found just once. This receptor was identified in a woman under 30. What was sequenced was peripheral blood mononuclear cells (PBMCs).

The DNA for the CDR3 is TGTGCCAGTAGAATAGCGGGGGGACAAGAGACCCAGTACTTC. Translating gives CASRIAGGQETQYF. The rearrangement links TRBV19 to TRBJ2-5; 10 nucleotides match TRBD2. The CDR3 extends over 14 amino acids. CDR1 is LNHDA and CDR2 is SQIVND in the germline V gene (reference sequence).